These 25 T cell receptor beta chains share one sample of origin, sequenced in a study of blood T cell repertoires in COVID-19. TCRdb's copy holds only in-frame clones and misses some; the assay was immunoSEQ multiplex PCR. The data show about 240,000 clones, about four fifths seen once. The sequenced sample consisted of peripheral blood. The receptors come from a woman older than 75 with COVID-19, enrolled during active disease.

The chain has TRBV28 and TRBJ2-7, with unresolved D. Trimming cost V 2 bases and J 3 bases, with 5 bases left between them. This CDR3 spans 12 amino acids. CDR1 MDHEN and CDR2 SYDVKM come from the germline V gene. In DNA form, the CDR3 reads TGTGCCAGCAGTTTAACCAGCTACGAGCAGTACTTC. It translates to CASSLTSYEQYF.

The chain links TRBV5-1 to TRBJ2-3, with 7 bases aligning to TRBD2. The ends lost 8 bases at V and 2 bases at J; junction bases unmatched: 14. In germline, CDR1 is SGHRS, CDR2 YFSETQ. This CDR3 region has 16 residues. In nucleotides, the CDR3 is TGCGCCAGTTACCCGAAGGCAGCGGGACTCACAGATACGCAGTATTTT. It yields the protein CASYPKAAGLTDTQYF. The entire variable domain, with the rest obtained from reference TRBV5-1 and TRBJ2-3, is as follows: KAGVTQTPRYLIKTRGQQVTLSCSPISGHRSVSWYQQTPGQGLQFLFEYFSETQRNKGNFPGRFSGRQFSNSRSEMNVSTLELGDSALYLCASYPKAAGLTDTQYFGPGTRLTVL.

The V gene is TRBV7-3, the J gene TRBJ1-5, with 10 bases lining up with TRBD1. CDR1 and CDR2 from the germline V gene are SGHTA and FQGTGA. CDR3 length: 15 residues. V lost 5 bases, J lost 3 bases, and 4 bases stayed unmatched. In DNA, the CDR3 is TGTGCCAGCAGCGCGGGACAGGGGATCAATCAGCCCCAGCATTTT. As protein: CASSAGQGINQPQHF.

The chain uses TRBV30 and TRBJ1-3; possible D gene TRBD1, 5 bases. CDR3 length: 13 amino acids. V was trimmed by 0 bases and J by 4 bases, leaving 7 bases between them. Germline values: CDR1 GTSNPN, CDR2 SVGIG (reference sequence). The CDR3: CAWSVGEGNTIYF. CDR3 DNA sequence: TGTGCCTGGAGTGTAGGGGAAGGAAACACCATATATTTT.

The chain recombines TRBV28 with TRBJ1-5; possible D gene TRBD1, 5 bases. Per the germline V gene, CDR1 is MDHEN and CDR2 is SYDVKM. The CDR3 runs 14 residues. Trimming shortened V by 4 bases and J by 6 bases, and 13 bases separated the two germline ends. CDR3 nucleotides: TGTGCCAGCAGTTCGCAGGGTTTGAGTCAGCCCCAGCATTTT. Translation gives CASSSQGLSQPQHF.

The gene calls are TRBV3-1 (or the pseudogene TRBV3-2) and TRBJ1-2; TRBD1 matches 8 bases. The CDR3 totals 14 residues. Trimming removed 4 bases from V and 1 base from J; junction bases left unmatched: 2. CDR1 is LGHDT and CDR2 is YNNKEL in the germline V gene (reference sequence). In nucleotides, the CDR3 is TGTGCCAGCAGCCGGACAGGGAGTAACTATGGCTACACCTTC. Protein: CASSRTGSNYGYTF.

V gene TRBV7-2 combines with J gene TRBJ1-1, with TRBD1 identical over 7 bases. From germline, CDR1 is SGHTA and CDR2 FQGNSA. Trimming took 4 bases from V and 4 from J; bases not matched to a gene: 6. The CDR3 covers 14 residues. The CDR3, as DNA: TGTGCCAGCAGCTCACAGGGGAGGAGCACTGAAGCTTTCTTT. Translating it yields CASSSQGRSTEAFF.

The chain uses TRBV30 and TRBJ1-5, with D possibly being TRBD1 (5 bases). The CDR3 contains 14 residues. V was shortened by 0 bases and J by 5 bases, with 11 bases between the two germline ends. The germline V gene has CDR1 GTSNPN and CDR2 SVGIG (reference sequence). The CDR3 here is CAWSVTGGDQPQHF. Written as DNA, the CDR3 is TGTGCCTGGAGTGTAACGGGGGGGGATCAGCCCCAGCATTTT. Full variable domain (missing parts from reference TRBV30 and TRBJ1-5): SQTIHQWPATLVQPVGSPLSLECTVEGTSNPNLYWYRQAAGRGLQLLFYSVGIGQISSEVPQNLSASRPQDRQFILSSKKLLLSDSGFYLCAWSVTGGDQPQHFGDGTRLSIL.

This clone has at least ten counts. The rearrangement joins TRBV15 to TRBJ1-5; D gene ambiguous. Germline CDR1 and CDR2: LNHNV and YYDKDF (reference sequence). This CDR3 spans 14 amino acids. With 4 bases removed from V and 1 base from J, the gap between germline ends came to 8 bases. As DNA, the CDR3 is TGTGCCACCAGCATCGGGTCAAGCAATCAGCCCCAGCATTTT. Its translation: CATSIGSSNQPQHF.

This clone was recorded a few times. This sequence joins TRBV5-1 and TRBJ2-3, with 7 positions matching TRBD2. The CDR3 has 15 amino acids. Germline V CDR1 and CDR2: SGHRS, YFSETQ. With V trimmed by 0 bases and J by 2 bases, 3 bases remained unmatched. The CDR3 sequence is CASSLAAGITDTQYF. The CDR3 bases are TGCGCCAGCAGCTTGGCAGCGGGGATCACAGATACGCAGTATTTT.

The CDR3 region is CASGAAGVETQYF. The CDR3 DNA is TGTGCCAGCGGGGCAGCTGGTGTAGAGACCCAGTACTTC. The chain carries TRBV5-4 and TRBJ2-5; tentative D call: TRBD1 (5 bases). The CDR3 loop spans 13 amino acids. The V end was cut by 7 bases, the J end by 4 bases, with 14 bases between. CDR1 is SGHNT, CDR2 YYREEE, per germline (reference sequence). The variable domain in full, completed from reference TRBV5-4 and TRBJ2-5, reads ETGVTQSPTHLIKTRGQQVTLRCSSQSGHNTVSWYQQALGQGPQFIFQYYREEENGRGNFPPRFSGLQFPNYSSELNVNALELDDSALYLCASGAAGVETQYFGPGTRLLVL.

In this sample, this clone turned up once. The V call is TRBV3-1 (or the pseudogene TRBV3-2), the J call TRBJ1-3; 11 bases map to TRBD1. The CDR3 totals 16 residues. Losses at the gene ends were 4 bases for V and 4 bases for J; bases not matched to a gene: 6. Per germline, CDR1 LGHDT and CDR2 YNNKEL (reference sequence). The DNA of the CDR3 is TGTGCCAGCAGCCTCCCGGGACAGGGGGAAGGAAACACCATATATTTT. It codes for CASSLPGQGEGNTIYF.

The CDR3 nucleotides read TGCAGCGAAAACAGGGGCTACACCTTC. Translation gives CSENRGYTF. The chain is built from TRBV29-1 and TRBJ1-2; weak D call: TRBD1 (5 bases). The CDR3 runs 9 residues. Germline values: CDR1 SQVTM, CDR2 ANQGSEA. V was shortened by 7 bases and J by 8 bases, with 8 bases between the two germline ends.

The chain joins TRBV28 to TRBJ1-1; the D is unclear. Per germline, CDR1 MDHEN and CDR2 SYDVKM. Trimming cost V 11 bases and J 6 bases, with 16 bases left between them. This CDR3 comprises 12 residues. The CDR3: CAARGSVPEAFF. Here the CDR3 DNA reads TGTGCCGCCCGAGGGTCGGTCCCTGAAGCTTTCTTT.

The CDR3 spells CASTSIRDRGGYTGELFF. The CDR3 nucleotides are TGTGCCAGTACCTCGATCCGGGACAGGGGCGGGTACACCGGGGAGCTGTTTTTT. The chain joins TRBV19 to TRBJ2-2, with 10 bases identical to TRBD1. Per germline, CDR1 LNHDA and CDR2 SQIVND (reference sequence). The CDR3 consists of 18 residues. V lost 7 bases and J lost 3; bases outside the gene matches: 14. The entire variable domain, with the rest obtained from reference TRBV19 and TRBJ2-2, is as follows: DGGITQSPKYLFRKEGQNVTLSCEQNLNHDAMYWYRQDPGQGLRLIYYSQIVNDFQKGDIAEGYSVSREKKESFPLTVTSAQKNPTAFYLCASTSIRDRGGYTGELFFGEGSRLTVL.

The gene calls are TRBV5-1 and TRBJ1-6; 8 nucleotides line up with TRBD1. Losses at the gene ends were 5 bases for V and 13 bases for J; bases not matched to a gene: 17. This CDR3 has 16 residues. Germline CDR1 and CDR2: SGHRS and YFSETQ. The chain's CDR3 is CASSPKPDREPFPLHF. The CDR3 DNA is TGCGCCAGCAGTCCAAAACCGGACAGGGAACCTTTTCCCCTCCACTTT.

This clone was seen a few times. The chain is built from TRBV30 and TRBJ1-3; 7 bases align to TRBD1. CDR1 is GTSNPN, CDR2 SVGIG, per germline (reference sequence). V was pared by 4 bases and J by 0 bases, with 12 bases of the junction left unmatched. The CDR3 length is 17 residues. The CDR3: CAWTTGQATYSGNTIYF. The DNA of the CDR3 is TGTGCCTGGACCACCGGACAGGCCACCTACTCTGGAAACACCATATATTTT.

The chain is built from TRBV7-2 and TRBJ2-2; D not certain. The ends were cut back, 5 bases at V and 0 bases at J, with 7 bases in the middle. This CDR3 has 14 residues. Germline V CDR1 and CDR2: SGHTA, FQGNSA. The CDR3 here is CASSLQTNTGELFF. CDR3 DNA: TGTGCCAGCAGCCTGCAGACGAACACCGGGGAGCTGTTTTTT. The full variable domain, rest sourced from reference TRBV7-2 and TRBJ2-2, is GAGVSQSPSNKVTEKGKDVELRCDPISGHTALYWYRQSLGQGLEFLIYFQGNSAPDKSGLPSDRFSAERTGGSVSTLTIQRTQQEDSAVYLCASSLQTNTGELFFGEGSRLTVL.

The V call is TRBV19, the J call TRBJ1-1, with D possibly TRBD1 on 6 matching bases. The CDR3 has 14 amino acids. CDR1 is LNHDA and CDR2 is SQIVND in the germline V gene (reference sequence). V dropped 4 bases and J dropped 7 bases, with 16 bases sitting between them. The CDR3 DNA reads TGTGCCAGTAGTAAAGTACAGGGCAAAATTGAAGCTTTCTTT. Residues: CASSKVQGKIEAFF.

About this clone: Sequence at one end of the junction differs from germline and may be a read error. The chain couples TRBV7-7 to TRBJ2-7; D might be TRBD1 or TRBD2, each matching 5 bases. This CDR3 is 16 amino acids long. Germline V gives CDR1 SSHAT, CDR2 FNYEAQ (reference sequence). The CDR3 is CASSLALGPRGGEQYF. CDR3 DNA sequence: TGTGCTAGCAGCTTAGCGCTAGGACCTAGGGGTGGCGAGCAGTACTTC.

J is TRBJ1-5 and V is TRBV23-1, with D possibly TRBD1 on 6 matching bases. TRBV23-1 is noted as an ORF with a role that remains uncertain. This CDR3 has 14 amino acids. Trimming stripped 6 bases from V and 0 bases from J, with 9 bases between. This CDR3 is CASSTGISNQPQHF. The CDR3 DNA reads as TGCGCCAGCAGCACAGGGATTAGCAATCAGCCCCAGCATTTT.

The V and J genes are TRBV27 and TRBJ2-7, with D perhaps TRBD1 (6 bases). The germline CDR1 and CDR2 sequences are MNHEY and SMNVEV (reference sequence). Trimming pared 3 bases from V and 3 bases from J, leaving 15 bases between. The CDR3 spans 15 residues. CDR3 DNA: TGTGCCAGCAGTTTTAGGAGAGGGGGTTACTACGAGCAGTACTTC. Encoded protein: CASSFRRGGYYEQYF.

A few counts support this clone. The chain links TRBV11-3 to TRBJ1-1, with D tentatively TRBD1 (6 bases). Trimming took 5 bases from V and 6 from J, leaving 13 bases between them. Germline lookup yields CDR1 SGHNT and CDR2 YENEEA. The CDR3 covers 13 residues. CDR3: CASSAVRGAEAFF. CDR3 DNA sequence: TGTGCCAGCAGCGCTGTCAGGGGCGCTGAAGCTTTCTTT.

This sequence joins TRBV15 and TRBJ1-2, with 7 nucleotides matching TRBD1. The J segment lost 8 bases and the V segment lost 0 bases, leaving 9 bases of the junction unmatched. The CDR3 is 15 residues long. CDR1 LNHNV and CDR2 YYDKDF come from the germline V gene (reference sequence). The CDR3 DNA sequence: TGTGCCACCAGCAGAGACAGACAGGGAGTAAGCGGCTACACCTTC. Amino acids: CATSRDRQGVSGYTF. Looking up the rest from reference TRBV15 and TRBJ1-2 gives the full variable domain: DAMVIQNPRYQVTQFGKPVTLSCSQTLNHNVMYWYQQKSSQAPKLLFHYYDKDFNNEADTPDNFQSRRPNTSFCFLDIRSPGLGDTAMYLCATSRDRQGVSGYTFGSGTRLTVV.

V gene TRBV27 combines with J gene TRBJ1-3; D is unresolved. V was pared by 6 bases and J by 2 bases, with 11 bases between. In germline, CDR1 is MNHEY, CDR2 SMNVEV (reference sequence). The CDR3 loop spans 14 amino acids. CDR3 in DNA: TGTGCCAGCAGCCTAGGGAGAGCTGGAAACACCATATATTTT. Protein product: CASSLGRAGNTIYF.